The entry below describes one TCR beta chain. Clones were read by immunoSEQ multiplex PCR, and TCRdb kept only the in-frame ones, dropping some. The data contain some 500,000 clones, about 88% of them singletons. This entry belongs to a study of blood T cell repertoires in COVID-19. The sequencing input was peripheral blood. The receptor's source is a woman between 50 and 59 years old with COVID-19, enrolled during active disease.

The CDR3 region is CASSEASGGPSDTQYF. Written as DNA, the CDR3 is TGTGCCAGCAGTGAAGCGAGCGGGGGGCCGTCAGATACGCAGTATTTT. The rearrangement uses TRBV6-1 and TRBJ2-3; 9 bases match TRBD2. Germline lookup yields CDR1 MNHNS and CDR2 SASEGT. The CDR3 is made up of 16 amino acids. Germline trimming cut 0 bases from V and 4 bases from J; bases unmatched to any gene: 5.